This T cell receptor (beta chain) originates from a study of a mutant IDH1 vaccine in newly diagnosed glioma. In the study overall: The initiation of vaccination occurred 4-6 weeks after radiotherapy alone, or with temozolomide cycles. Sex among treated patients split approximately 62% male, roughly 40% female; mean age was approximately 38 years. Patients' prior therapy spanned radiotherapy, temozolomide, or both; most underwent both. Findings and caveats of the study: Top-clonotype changes in peripheral T cells seemed unrelated to pseudoprogression.

Only in-frame clones appear in the TCRdb table, and some are missing; sequencing was by immunoSEQ multiplex PCR. The table lists about 40,000 clones, roughly 92% of them singletons. Time point defined: week 5, during vaccination. Doses of 300 ug of mutant IDH1 20-mer peptide were given with topical imiquimod. Comment on this clone: Its cognate antigen is unknown.

This material consisted of PBMCs, taken from a glioma patient whose treatment included an IDH1 peptide vaccine. The TCR was taken from a man aged 45 to 65 with glioma.

Here the CDR3 DNA reads TGTGCCAGCAGAATGACAGGGAACACCTACAATGAGCAGTTCTTC. The encoded protein is CASRMTGNTYNEQFF. The chain recombines TRBV2 with TRBJ2-1, with 7 nucleotides matching TRBD1. CDR1 SNHLY and CDR2 FYNNEI come from the germline V gene. After removal of 6 bases from V and 2 bases from J, the junction contained 7 bases not matched to a gene. CDR3 length: 15 amino acids.